This T cell receptor (beta chain) was sequenced during a study of patients and donors after allogeneic stem cell transplantation. TCRdb recomputed calls from the RT-PCR reads with MiXCR, one row per CDR3 protein. Of tens of thousands of distinct CDR3 sequences in the sample, about two fifths were seen once. Trimming pared 4 bases from V and 4 bases from J, leaving 10 bases between. CDR3 size: 13 residues. The germline CDR1 and CDR2 sequences are LGHDT and YNNKEL (reference sequence). The sample holds a few counts of this clonotype. The rearrangement joins TRBV3-1 to TRBJ1-2; D is unresolved. This TCR came from a human donor who was either an allogeneic HSCT recipient or a stem cell or donor lymphocyte infusion donor (not recorded which). It is not recorded whose cells these are; they may come from a transplant donor. Sequenced input: blood, either unsorted or a sorted T cell fraction (not recorded which). In DNA, the CDR3 is TGTGCCAGCAGCCCAAGCCCCTTCTATGGCTACACCTTC. Translating it yields CASSPSPFYGYTF.